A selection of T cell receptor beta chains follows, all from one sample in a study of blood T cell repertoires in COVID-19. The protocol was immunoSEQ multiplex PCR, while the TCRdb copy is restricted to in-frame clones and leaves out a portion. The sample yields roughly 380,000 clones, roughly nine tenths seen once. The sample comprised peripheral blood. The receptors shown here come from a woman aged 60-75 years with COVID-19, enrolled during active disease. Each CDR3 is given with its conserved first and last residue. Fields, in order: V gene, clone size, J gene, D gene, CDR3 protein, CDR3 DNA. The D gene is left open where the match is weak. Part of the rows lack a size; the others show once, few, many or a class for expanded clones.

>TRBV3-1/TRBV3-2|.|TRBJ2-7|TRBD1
CASSRGQGGEQYF
TGTGCCAGCAGCCGCGGACAGGGAGGCGAGCAGTACTTC
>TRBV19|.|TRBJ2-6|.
CASSKAGYSSGANVLTF
TGTGCCAGTAGTAAAGCAGGTTACTCATCTGGGGCCAACGTCCTGACTTTC
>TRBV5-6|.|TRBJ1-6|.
CASSLRPGFNSPLHF
TGTGCCAGCAGCTTGAGGCCGGGGTTTAATTCACCCCTCCACTTT
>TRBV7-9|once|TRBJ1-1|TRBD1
CASSSLLHRDRGPEAFF
TGTGCCAGCAGCTCTCTTTTACACCGGGACAGGGGACCTGAAGCTTTCTTT
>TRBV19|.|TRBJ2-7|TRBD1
CASSAGTGNSYEQYF
TGTGCCAGTAGTGCCGGGACAGGGAATTCCTACGAGCAGTACTTC
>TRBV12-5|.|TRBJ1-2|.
CASGLVRRRDYYGYTF
TGTGCTAGTGGTTTGGTACGGAGGAGGGATTACTATGGCTACACCTTC
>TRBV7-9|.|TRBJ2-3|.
CASSFAGSTDTQYF
TGTGCCAGCAGCTTTGCGGGGAGCACAGATACGCAGTATTTT
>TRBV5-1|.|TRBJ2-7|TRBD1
CASSPRDRATYEQYF
TGCGCCAGCAGCCCCCGGGACAGGGCAACCTACGAGCAGTACTTC
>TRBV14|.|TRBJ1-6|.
CASSQFRVESPLHF
TGTGCCAGCAGCCAGTTCAGGGTGGAATCACCCCTCCACTTT
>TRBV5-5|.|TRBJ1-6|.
CASSFIAGSSPLHF
TGTGCCAGCAGCTTCATTGCGGGGAGTTCACCCCTCCACTTT
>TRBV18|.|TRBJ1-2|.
CASSPSTANYGYTF
TGTGCCAGCTCACCGTCGACAGCTAACTATGGCTACACCTTC
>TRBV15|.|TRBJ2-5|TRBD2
CATSRNGLAVGETQYF
TGTGCCACCAGCAGGAATGGTCTAGCGGTAGGGGAGACCCAGTACTTC
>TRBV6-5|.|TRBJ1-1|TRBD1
CASSMGQGRTEAFF
TGTGCCAGCAGTATGGGACAGGGGCGTACTGAAGCTTTCTTT
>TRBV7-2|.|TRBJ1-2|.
CASSSTTGTPSGYTF
TGTGCCAGCAGCTCGACGACCGGGACACCGAGCGGCTACACCTTC
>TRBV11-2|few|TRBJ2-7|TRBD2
CASRYISGKYYEQYF
TGTGCCAGCAGGTATATTAGCGGGAAATACTACGAGCAGTACTTC
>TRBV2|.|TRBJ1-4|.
CASVRISTNEKLFF
TGTGCCAGCGTGAGAATCTCAACTAATGAAAAACTGTTTTTT
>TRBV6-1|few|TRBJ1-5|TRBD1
CASSEGEWGQGVSFRNQPQHF
TGTGCCAGCAGTGAAGGGGAGTGGGGACAGGGGGTATCTTTTCGCAATCAGCCCCAGCATTTT
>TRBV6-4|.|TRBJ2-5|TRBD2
CASSDSPGGETQYF
TGTGCCAGCAGTGACTCGCCGGGGGGAGAGACCCAGTACTTC
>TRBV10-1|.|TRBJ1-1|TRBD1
CASSPGGFTEAFF
TGCGCCAGCAGCCCAGGGGGTTTCACTGAAGCTTTCTTT
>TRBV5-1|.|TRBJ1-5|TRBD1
CASSLQGLGNQPQHF
TGCGCCAGCAGCTTACAGGGGTTAGGCAATCAGCCCCAGCATTTT
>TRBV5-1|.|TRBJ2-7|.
CASRDGAYEQYF
TGCGCCAGCCGAGACGGGGCCTACGAGCAGTACTTC
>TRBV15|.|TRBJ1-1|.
CATSRDWALNTEAFF
TGTGCCACCAGCAGAGATTGGGCACTGAACACTGAAGCTTTCTTT
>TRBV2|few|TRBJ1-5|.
CASSRYSNQPQHF
TGTGCCAGCAGCCGGTATAGCAATCAGCCCCAGCATTTT
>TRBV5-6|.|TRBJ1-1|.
CASSAGLGLKDTEAFF
TGTGCCAGCTCCGCGGGCTTGGGCTTGAAGGACACTGAAGCTTTCTTT
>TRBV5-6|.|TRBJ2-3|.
CASSHRDTQYF
TGTGCCAGCAGCCACAGGGATACGCAGTATTTT
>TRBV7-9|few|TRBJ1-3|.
CASSLGTVGNTIYF
TGTGCCAGCAGCTTAGGCACAGTGGGAAACACCATATATTTT
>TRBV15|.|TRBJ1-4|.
CATSKTGSRAEKLFF
TGTGCCACCAGCAAGACAGGCTCTAGGGCTGAAAAACTGTTTTTT
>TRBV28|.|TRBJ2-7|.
CASSFLWQDYEQYF
TGTGCCAGCAGTTTTCTCTGGCAGGACTACGAGCAGTACTTC